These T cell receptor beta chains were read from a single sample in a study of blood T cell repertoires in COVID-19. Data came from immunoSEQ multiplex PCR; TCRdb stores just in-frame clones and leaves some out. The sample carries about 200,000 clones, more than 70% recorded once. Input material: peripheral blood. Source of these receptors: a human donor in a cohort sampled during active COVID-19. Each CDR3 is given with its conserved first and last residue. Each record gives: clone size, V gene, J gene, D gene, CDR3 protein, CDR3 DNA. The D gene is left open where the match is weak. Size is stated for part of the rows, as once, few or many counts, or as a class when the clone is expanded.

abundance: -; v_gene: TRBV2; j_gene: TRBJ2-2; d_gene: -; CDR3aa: CASSGRQGGTGELFF; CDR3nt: TGTGCCAGCAGCGGGAGACAGGGTGGGACCGGGGAGCTGTTTTTT
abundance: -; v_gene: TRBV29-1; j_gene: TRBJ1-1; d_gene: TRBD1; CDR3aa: CSVTRGGWGTEAFF; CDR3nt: TGCAGCGTTACAAGAGGGGGCTGGGGCACTGAAGCTTTCTTT
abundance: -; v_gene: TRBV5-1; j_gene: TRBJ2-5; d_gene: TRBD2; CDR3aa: CASSAGLGVTETQYF; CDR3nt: TGCGCCAGCAGCGCGGGACTAGGCGTGACGGAGACCCAGTACTTC
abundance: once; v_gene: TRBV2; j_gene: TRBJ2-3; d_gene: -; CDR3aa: CASSDLGASTDTQYF; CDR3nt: TGTGCCAGCAGTGACTTGGGGGCTAGCACAGATACGCAGTATTTT
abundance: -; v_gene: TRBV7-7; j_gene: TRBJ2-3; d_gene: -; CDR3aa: CASSPSTRVGTDTQYF; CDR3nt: TGTGCTAGCAGCCCCTCGACTAGAGTAGGGACAGATACGCAGTATTTT
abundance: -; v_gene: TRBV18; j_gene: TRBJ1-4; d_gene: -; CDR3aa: CASSDQGEKLFF; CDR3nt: TGTGCCAGCTCGGACCAGGGGGAAAAACTGTTTTTT
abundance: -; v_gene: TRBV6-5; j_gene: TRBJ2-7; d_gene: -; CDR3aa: CASRNPLSTLYEQYF; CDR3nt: TGTGCCAGCAGGAACCCGCTGAGTACGCTGTACGAGCAGTACTTC
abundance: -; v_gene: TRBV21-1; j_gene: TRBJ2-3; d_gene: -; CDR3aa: CASSKDPSGGITDTQYF; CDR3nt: TGTGCCAGCAGCAAAGACCCCAGCGGGGGGATCACAGATACGCAGTATTTT
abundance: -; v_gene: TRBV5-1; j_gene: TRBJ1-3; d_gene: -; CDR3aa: CASSSSSGNTIYF; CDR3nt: TGCGCCAGCAGCTCCTCCTCTGGAAACACCATATATTTT
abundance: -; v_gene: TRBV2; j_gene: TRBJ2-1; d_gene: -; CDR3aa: CASLDGGGVIHNEQFF; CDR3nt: TGTGCCAGCCTGGATGGGGGGGGCGTTATCCACAATGAGCAGTTCTTC
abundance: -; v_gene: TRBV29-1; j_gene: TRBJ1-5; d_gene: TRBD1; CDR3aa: CSVITGDPNQPQHF; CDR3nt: TGCAGCGTAATAACAGGGGATCCTAATCAGCCCCAGCATTTT
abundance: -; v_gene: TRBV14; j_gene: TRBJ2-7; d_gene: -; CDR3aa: CASSWTDSYEQYF; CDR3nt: TGTGCCAGCAGCTGGACAGATTCCTACGAGCAGTACTTC
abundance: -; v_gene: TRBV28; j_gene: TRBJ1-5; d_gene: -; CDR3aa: CASSTLDSNQPQHF; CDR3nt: TGTGCCAGCAGTACCTTAGATAGCAATCAGCCCCAGCATTTT
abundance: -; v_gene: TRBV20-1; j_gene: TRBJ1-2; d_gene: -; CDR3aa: CSPGTNYGYTF; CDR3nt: TGCAGTCCCGGGACTAACTATGGCTACACCTTC
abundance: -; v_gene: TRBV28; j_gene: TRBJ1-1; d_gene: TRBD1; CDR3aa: CASTDRVAEAFF; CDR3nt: TGTGCCAGTACCGACAGGGTGGCTGAAGCTTTCTTT
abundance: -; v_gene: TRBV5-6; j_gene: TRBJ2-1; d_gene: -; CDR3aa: CASSSPDSLEQFF; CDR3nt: TGTGCCAGCAGCTCCCCGGACAGTCTTGAGCAGTTCTTC
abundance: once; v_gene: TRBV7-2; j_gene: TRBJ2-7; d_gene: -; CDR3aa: CASSPDLIRSYEQYF; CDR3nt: TGTGCCAGCAGCCCCGACTTGATCCGCTCCTACGAGCAGTACTTC
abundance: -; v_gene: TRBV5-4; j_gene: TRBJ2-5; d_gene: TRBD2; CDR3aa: CASSLPGLAEETQYF; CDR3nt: TGTGCCAGCAGCTTACCGGGACTAGCAGAAGAGACCCAGTACTTC
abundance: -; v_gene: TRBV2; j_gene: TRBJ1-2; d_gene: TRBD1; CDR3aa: CASSTTGDGYTF; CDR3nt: TGTGCCAGCAGTACCACAGGGGATGGCTACACCTTC
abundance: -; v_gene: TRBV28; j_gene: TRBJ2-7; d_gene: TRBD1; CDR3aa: CASSSTGGTYEQYF; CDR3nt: TGTGCCAGCAGTTCGACAGGGGGCACATACGAGCAGTACTTC
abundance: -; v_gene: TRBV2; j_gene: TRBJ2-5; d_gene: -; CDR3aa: CASSEQGSGETQYF; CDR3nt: TGTGCCAGCAGTGAACAGGGGTCTGGGGAGACCCAGTACTTC
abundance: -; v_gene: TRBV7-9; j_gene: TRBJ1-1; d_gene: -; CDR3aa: CASSHDYPDEAFF; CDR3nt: TGTGCCAGCAGCCACGATTACCCAGATGAAGCTTTCTTT
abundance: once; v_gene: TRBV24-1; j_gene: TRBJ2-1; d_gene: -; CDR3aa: CATSDPGRGRQFF; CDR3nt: TGTGCCACCAGTGATCCGGGTCGGGGTAGGCAGTTCTTC
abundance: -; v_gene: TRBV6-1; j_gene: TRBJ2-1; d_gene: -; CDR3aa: CASSEGSGERFF; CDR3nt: TGTGCCAGCAGTGAAGGTTCGGGAGAGCGGTTCTTC
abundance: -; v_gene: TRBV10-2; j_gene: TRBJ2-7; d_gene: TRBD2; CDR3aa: CASSDMVSGGSIYEQYF; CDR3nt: TGCGCCAGCAGTGACATGGTTAGCGGGGGGTCTATCTACGAGCAGTACTTC
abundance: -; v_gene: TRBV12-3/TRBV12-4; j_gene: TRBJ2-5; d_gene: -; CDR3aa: CASSYFQETQYF; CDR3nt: TGTGCCAGCAGCTATTTCCAAGAGACCCAGTACTTC
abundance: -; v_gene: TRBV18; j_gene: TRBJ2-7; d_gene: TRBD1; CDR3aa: CASSLQGQTYEQYF; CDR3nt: TGTGCCAGCTCGTTACAGGGGCAGACCTACGAGCAGTACTTC
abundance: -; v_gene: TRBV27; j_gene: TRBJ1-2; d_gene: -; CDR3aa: CASSLGRASDGYTF; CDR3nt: TGTGCCAGCAGTTTGGGCAGAGCCTCGGATGGCTACACCTTC
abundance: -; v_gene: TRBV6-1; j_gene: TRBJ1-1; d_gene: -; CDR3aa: CASSEAGGRGTEAFF; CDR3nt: TGTGCCAGCAGTGAAGCGGGGGGGAGGGGCACTGAAGCTTTCTTT
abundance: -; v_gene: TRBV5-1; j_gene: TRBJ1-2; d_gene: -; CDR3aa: CASSLSEGYGYTF; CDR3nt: TGCGCCAGCAGCTTGAGTGAGGGCTATGGCTACACCTTC
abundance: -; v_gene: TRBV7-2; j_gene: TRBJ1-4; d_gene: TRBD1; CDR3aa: CASSSPGQGRSEKLFF; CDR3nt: TGTGCCAGCAGCTCCCCGGGACAGGGACGAAGTGAAAAACTGTTTTTT